This TCR beta chain was retrieved from a study of blood T cell repertoires in COVID-19. Study in general: COVID-19 samples from acute and convalescent phases originated in the United States, Italy and Spain.

V lost 6 bases to trimming and J lost 4 bases, with 12 bases between them. Germline V gives CDR1 MDHEN, CDR2 SYDVKM. The CDR3 is 13 residues long. TCRdb keeps only in-frame clones here, not all; method: immunoSEQ multiplex PCR. The data hold approximately 200,000 clones, with about 91% observed a single time. The chain employs TRBV28 and TRBJ2-5; D perhaps matches TRBD1 (6 bases). This clonotype was obtained from a woman aged 25 to 45 with acute or convalescent COVID-19. Sequences were obtained from peripheral blood. The DNA of the CDR3 is TGTGCCAGCAGCCCAGGGGTTGGAGAGACCCAGTACTTC. Translating gives CASSPGVGETQYF.